These 10 T cell receptor beta chains originate from one sample sequenced in a study of blood T cell repertoires in COVID-19. Assay: immunoSEQ multiplex PCR; the TCRdb copy retains only in-frame clones and omits some. This sample has approximately 100,000 clones, with roughly 83% found just once. What was sequenced was peripheral blood. All receptors derive from a woman aged 55-70 years with acute or convalescent COVID-19.

This chain links TRBV6-2 or TRBV6-3 with TRBJ1-1; D unresolved. The CDR3 contains 13 residues. The ends were cut back, 3 bases at V and 7 bases at J, with 12 bases in the middle. Germline-derived CDR1 and CDR2 are MNHEY and SVGEGT. The CDR3 DNA sequence: TGTGCCAGCAGTTATTATCCCTCTTTTGAAGCTTTCTTT. Its translation is CASSYYPSFEAFF.

The chain uses TRBV14 and TRBJ1-2; D perhaps matches TRBD1 (5 bases). This CDR3 spans 16 amino acids. Germline V gives CDR1 SGHDN, CDR2 FVKESK. V was shortened by 1 base and J by 2 bases, with 14 bases between the two germline ends. As DNA, the CDR3 is TGTGCCAGCAGCCAAGTTCTCCCGACAGCGAACTATGGCTACACCTTC. Translated, it gives CASSQVLPTANYGYTF.

The genes are TRBV28 and TRBJ2-3; the match to TRBD2 covers 10 bases. The J segment lost 3 bases and the V segment lost 3 bases, leaving 6 bases of the junction unmatched. This CDR3 region has 16 residues. Germline CDR1 and CDR2: MDHEN and SYDVKM. In DNA form, the CDR3 reads TGTGCCAGCAGTTTTGATGCTAGCGGGGGAACAGATACGCAGTATTTT. This translates into CASSFDASGGTDTQYF.

The genes are TRBV2 and TRBJ2-3; 11 bases are shared with TRBD2. Germline CDR1 reads SNHLY; CDR2 reads FYNNEI. V was pared by 6 bases and J by 8 bases, with 16 bases of the junction left unmatched. The CDR3 runs 17 residues. CDR3 bases: TGTGCCAGCAGGAACGCCCTAGCGGGGGGCCCCTGGGCTACGCAGTATTTT. Translated, it gives CASRNALAGGPWATQYF.

The chain joins TRBV5-4 to TRBJ1-6; D is possibly TRBD1 (6 bases). Germline values: CDR1 SGHNT, CDR2 YYREEE (reference sequence). V dropped 1 base and J dropped 8 bases, with 7 bases sitting between them. The CDR3 contains 13 residues. The CDR3 is CASSLNRDSPLHF. The CDR3, as DNA: TGTGCCAGCAGCTTGAACAGGGATTCACCCCTCCACTTT.

The V call is TRBV4-1, the J call TRBJ1-2; no clear D gene. Germline V gives CDR1 MGHRA, CDR2 YSYEKL. The CDR3 runs 15 residues. V was trimmed by 6 bases and J by 8 bases, leaving 22 bases between them. The CDR3 here is CASSPAGNPPRGYTF. CDR3 coding DNA: TGCGCCAGCAGTCCGGCGGGAAACCCACCCCGCGGCTACACCTTC.

This clone was recorded a few times. The chain couples TRBV7-9 to TRBJ2-7, with D possibly being TRBD2 (6 bases). CDR3 length: 12 residues. CDR1 and CDR2 from the germline V gene are SEHNR and FQNEAQ (reference sequence). Trimming took off 3 bases at V and 5 bases at J, with 8 bases between the two ends. The CDR3 reads CASSLSGDEQYF. DNA for the CDR3: TGTGCCAGCAGCTTGTCGGGGGACGAGCAGTACTTC.

This sequence joins TRBV13 and TRBJ2-7, with D perhaps matching TRBD1 (5 bases). V dropped 5 bases and J dropped 7 bases, with 15 bases sitting between them. This CDR3 spans 13 amino acids. Germline V gene lookup returns CDR1 PRHDT and CDR2 FYEKMQ (reference sequence). The CDR3 DNA reads TGTGCCAGCAGCGCCGGCAGGGCTGGGGAGCAGTACTTC. This gives the protein CASSAGRAGEQYF.

The chain combines TRBV9 with TRBJ1-3; D is perhaps TRBD1 (5 bases). CDR1 is SGDLS, CDR2 YYNGEE, per germline. The ends were cut back, 4 bases at V and 3 bases at J, with 14 bases in the middle. The CDR3 contains 15 residues. The CDR3 region is CASSPQRGIGNTIYF. For the CDR3, the DNA is TGTGCCAGCAGCCCGCAAAGGGGAATTGGAAACACCATATATTTT.

Notes on this clone: The sample contains more than one DNA sequence encoding this CDR3. The chain has TRBV30 and TRBJ1-1; D gene ambiguous. The germline V and J ends were trimmed by 3 bases and 4 bases, with 6 bases remaining between them. From germline, CDR1 is GTSNPN and CDR2 SVGIG (reference sequence). The CDR3 totals 11 residues. CDR3: CAWSPGTEAFF. The CDR3 DNA reads as TGTGCCTGGAGCCCCGGCACTGAAGCTTTCTTT.